These T cell receptor beta chains were read from a single sample in a study of human T cells and chemical hapten exposure. TCRdb re-called the RACE reads through MiXCR, storing one row per CDR3 protein. This table has 150,000 to 200,000 distinct CDR3 sequences, around 20% appearing once. The starting material was whole blood, obtained in connection with sensitization to the hapten diphenylcyclopropenone (DPC). These receptors originate from a woman in her forties or fifties with alopecia areata. Some clones in this sample may be carry-over from other donors' samples. CDR3s include the opening cysteine and the closing phenylalanine or tryptophan. Fields, in order: CDR3 DNA, CDR3 protein, V gene, clone size, D gene, J gene. D genes are given only for firm matches. Only some rows state a clone size, as once, few, many or a class for expanded clones.

TGTGCCAGCAGCGTACAACAGTGGGGCACTGAAGCTTTCTTT CASSVQQWGTEAFF TRBV9 few . TRBJ1-1
TGTGCCAGCATCCCGAGGGGGCGGGCGAACACCGGGGAGCTGTTTTTT CASIPRGRANTGELFF TRBV12-3/TRBV12-4 few TRBD1 TRBJ2-2
TGTGCCAGCATCGGGACTAGCGGGCCCGGGGAAGATACGCAGTATTTT CASIGTSGPGEDTQYF TRBV6-1 few TRBD2 TRBJ2-3
TGCAGCGTGGGAGAAACCGGGACCTGGTACTTC CSVGETGTWYF TRBV29-1 . . TRBJ2-5
TGTGCCATCAGTGATTCTGCGGGACCAGCTGGAGATACGCAGTATTTT CAISDSAGPAGDTQYF TRBV10-3 many . TRBJ2-3
TGCAGCGTTGCTCCAAGGGGGAACACTGAAGCTTTCTTT CSVAPRGNTEAFF TRBV29-1 . . TRBJ1-1
TGTGCCAGCAGTTTTGGTAAAAACTACGAGCAGTACTTC CASSFGKNYEQYF TRBV12-3/TRBV12-4 few . TRBJ2-7
TGCAGCGCTGGGGATCCGGGAGCGGATACGCAGTATTTT CSAGDPGADTQYF TRBV29-1 few . TRBJ2-3
TGTGCCAGCAGTGAGTCGGCGGGAGTGAACGAGCAGTACTTC CASSESAGVNEQYF TRBV6-1 . TRBD2 TRBJ2-7
TGTGCCAGCAGCCCCGGGAGCGGGAGGGCCTCCAATGAGCAGTTCTTC CASSPGSGRASNEQFF TRBV4-3 few TRBD2 TRBJ2-1
TGTGCCATCAGTCTGGGACAGGGAGGTATTAATACTGAAGCTTTCTTT CAISLGQGGINTEAFF TRBV10-3 . TRBD1 TRBJ1-1
TGCGCCAGCAGCTTGGTCCTAGCGGGAGCCTACAATGAGCAGTTCTTC CASSLVLAGAYNEQFF TRBV5-1 few TRBD2 TRBJ2-1
TGCAGTGCTAGCAACAGGGACCCCTACGAGCAGTACTTC CSASNRDPYEQYF TRBV20-1 . . TRBJ2-7
TGTGCCAGCAGAGCTAGCGGGAGTATGTCCTACAATGAGCAGTTCTTC CASRASGSMSYNEQFF TRBV2 . TRBD2 TRBJ2-1
TGCAGTGCTAGGCTAGCGGGAGGGTCCGAGCAGTACTTC CSARLAGGSEQYF TRBV20-1 . TRBD2 TRBJ2-7
TGTGCCAGCACCATCACAGGGGGCGACACTGAAGCTTTCTTT CASTITGGDTEAFF TRBV21-1 . . TRBJ1-1
TGTGCCTGGAGGGGAAATTCGGAAAAACTGTTTTTT CAWRGNSEKLFF TRBV30 few . TRBJ1-4
TGCAGTGCTAGCGCCGTGACAGGGGGCCGGGTCTACGAGCAGTACTTC CSASAVTGGRVYEQYF TRBV20-1 . TRBD1 TRBJ2-7
TGCGCCAGCAGCTTGGGAGGGAGCTCCGGCGGCTACACCTTC CASSLGGSSGGYTF TRBV5-1 few . TRBJ1-2
TGCGCCAGCAGCTTGGAACGGGGAACTGAAGCTTTCTTT CASSLERGTEAFF TRBV5-1 few . TRBJ1-1
TGTGCCAGCAGACGTGAGGTGGGCGCTCAAGAGACCCAGTACTTC CASRREVGAQETQYF TRBV27 . . TRBJ2-5
TGTGCCAGCAGCTTAGTGGGTCCCCAGGGTTATCAGCCCCAGCATTTT CASSLVGPQGYQPQHF TRBV7-9 . . TRBJ1-5
TGTGCCAGCAGTTCGACGTTACATCGGTTCTTC CASSSTLHRFF TRBV28 . . TRBJ2-1
TGTGCCTGGGGGGATGGCTCCTACGAGCAGTACTTC CAWGDGSYEQYF TRBV30 few . TRBJ2-7
TGCAGTGCTAGAACTCGACAGTACGAGCAGTACTTC CSARTRQYEQYF TRBV20-1 . . TRBJ2-7
TGTGCCAGCAGAGGGGGTGGGGCAGCTAACTATGGCTACACCTTC CASRGGGAANYGYTF TRBV6-6 few . TRBJ1-2
TGTGCCAGCAGATTAGTAGGGGCTGCGGGCACTGAAGCTTTCTTT CASRLVGAAGTEAFF TRBV7-2 . . TRBJ1-1
TGTGCCAGCAGTGGACAGATCAATTCACCCCTCCACTTT CASSGQINSPLHF TRBV6-6 few . TRBJ1-6
TGTGCCAGCGCGGGGGCCCGGGGGCAGGGTGGCTACACCTTC CASAGARGQGGYTF TRBV2 . . TRBJ1-2
TGCAGCGTCGCACTGGACAGGGGCGTCTACGAGCAGTACTTC CSVALDRGVYEQYF TRBV29-1 . TRBD1 TRBJ2-7
TGTGCCAGCAGCCTCCGATCTGACCTTAGCACAGATACGCAGTATTTT CASSLRSDLSTDTQYF TRBV4-2 . . TRBJ2-3
TGTGCCAGCAGTTCCCTCGTGAGGGATACGCAGTATTTT CASSSLVRDTQYF TRBV12-3/TRBV12-4 once . TRBJ2-3
TGCGCCAGCAGCCTGAGCCGGGTGGGAGATACGCAGTATTTT CASSLSRVGDTQYF TRBV5-1 . . TRBJ2-3
TGCAGTGCCTTCAAGGACAGGGGAATCCGCTACGAGCAGTACTTC CSAFKDRGIRYEQYF TRBV20-1 . TRBD1 TRBJ2-7
TGCAGTGCGAGGGGAACCGCGGATACGCAGTATTTT CSARGTADTQYF TRBV20-1 few . TRBJ2-3
TGTGCCAGCAGCCAAGAGCCTACGGGTAACACTGAAGCTTTCTTT CASSQEPTGNTEAFF TRBV3-1 . . TRBJ1-1
TGCAGCGTTGGCCTCATCAGCGGGAGTGTATCAGATACGCAGTATTTT CSVGLISGSVSDTQYF TRBV29-1 few TRBD2 TRBJ2-3
TGTGCCAGCAGTGTGCTGCGGGGGGCAGGGCCAGGGTCTGGGGCCAACGTCCTGACTTTC CASSVLRGAGPGSGANVLTF TRBV2 . TRBD2 TRBJ2-6
TGCAGTGCCACGGCAGCGGGAGGTCGTGGCACCGGGGAGCTGTTTTTT CSATAAGGRGTGELFF TRBV20-1 . TRBD2 TRBJ2-2
TGTGCCAGCAGTTACACGAGGCGGGGGCCAAAAGAGACCCAGTACTTC CASSYTRRGPKETQYF TRBV6-5 few . TRBJ2-5
TGTGCCAGCAGCAAAAAAGTGGAAGCGGGAGGTTACTACAATGAGCAGTTCTTC CASSKKVEAGGYYNEQFF TRBV21-1 . . TRBJ2-1
TGTGCCAGCAGGGAACAGGGTCCTAGCAATCAGCCCCAGCATTTT CASREQGPSNQPQHF TRBV28 . . TRBJ1-5
TGTGCCAGCAGCCAGGTCTCGAACTACGAGCAGTACTTC CASSQVSNYEQYF TRBV3-1 . . TRBJ2-7
TGTGCCAGCAGCCAAGTGCCGGGAGAGACCCAGTACTTC CASSQVPGETQYF TRBV4-2 few . TRBJ2-5
TGTGCCAGCAGCAAAGAAAGCAGAAGGAAAGAACGAAGCCAAGAGACCCAGTACTTC CASSKESRRKERSQETQYF TRBV21-1 . . TRBJ2-5
TGCGCCAGCAGCCCGGTCGGGGGCTCCTACAATGAGCAGTTCTTC CASSPVGGSYNEQFF TRBV5-1 few . TRBJ2-1